The 16 T cell receptor beta chains listed next were all sequenced from one sample in a study of cytomegalovirus exposure and HLA in healthy donors. The PCR was carried out with 60 Vbeta primers and 13 Jbeta primers. The table came from immunoSEQ multiplex PCR; TCRdb's copy has only in-frame clones and leaves some out. The sample contains roughly 180,000 clones, approximately 80% of which appear only once. The specimen was PBMCs. Receptors were obtained from a female donor in good health and CMV-seronegative.

This clone was seen more than once but under ten times. The V call is TRBV5-6, the J call TRBJ2-7; 12 positions agree with TRBD2. Germline assignment: CDR1 SGHDT and CDR2 YYEEEE. J gave up 4 bases and V 2 bases, and 13 bases lay outside the gene matches. The CDR3 consists of 18 residues. CDR3: CASSLRTRTSGIGYEQYF. In DNA form, the CDR3 reads TGTGCCAGCAGCTTAAGAACCCGGACTAGCGGGATAGGGTACGAGCAGTACTTC. Drawing the rest from reference TRBV5-6 and TRBJ2-7, the complete variable domain is DAGVTQSPTHLIKTRGQQVTLRCSPKSGHDTVSWYQQALGQGPQFIFQYYEEEERQRGNFPDRFSGHQFPNYSSELNVNALLLGDSALYLCASSLRTRTSGIGYEQYFGPGTRLTVT.

The gene calls are TRBV11-3 and TRBJ2-2, with 10 bases that match TRBD2. Germline V gives CDR1 SGHNT, CDR2 YENEEA. The length of the CDR3 is 16 residues. Losses at the gene ends were 2 bases for V and 4 bases for J; bases not matched to a gene: 4. Here the CDR3 DNA reads TGTGCCAGCAGCTTAACCCGGACTAGCGGCACCGGGGAGCTGTTTTTT. Its protein is CASSLTRTSGTGELFF.

The chain employs TRBV25-1 and TRBJ2-5; TRBD1 might be the D (6 bases). Germline V gene sequence: CDR1 MGHDK, CDR2 SYGVNS. V was clipped by 7 bases and J by 1 base, with 13 bases between them. This CDR3 has 14 amino acids. The CDR3: CASNGQRLQETQYF. For the CDR3, the DNA is TGTGCCAGCAACGGACAGAGACTCCAAGAGACCCAGTACTTC.

The V and J genes are TRBV25-1 and TRBJ1-2; no clear D. Trimming cost V 3 bases and J 2 bases, with 16 bases left between them. The CDR3 is made up of 16 amino acids. Germline CDR1 is MGHDK and CDR2 is SYGVNS. DNA of the CDR3: TGTGCCAGCAGTGACCTGAAACACCCATCGAACTATGGCTACACCTTC. It specifies CASSDLKHPSNYGYTF.

V is TRBV19 and J is TRBJ2-2; D gene unclear. This CDR3 contains 12 residues. Trimming took 5 bases from V and 3 from J, leaving 4 bases between them. CDR1 is LNHDA and CDR2 is SQIVND in the germline V gene (reference sequence). The CDR3 loop reads CASSSDTGELFF. Here the CDR3 DNA reads TGTGCCAGTAGTTCAGACACCGGGGAGCTGTTTTTT.

This clone showed up just a few times. The genes are TRBV6-5 and TRBJ2-7; 8 nucleotides match TRBD2. The V gene end was trimmed by 4 bases and the J gene end by 0 bases; junction bases not matched to a gene: 8. CDR1 and CDR2 from the germline V gene are MNHEY and SVGAGI. The CDR3 has 16 residues. In nucleotides, the CDR3 is TGTGCCAGCAGTTCCCCCCCCGGGACTAGCTCCTACGAGCAGTACTTC. The encoded protein is CASSSPPGTSSYEQYF.

The chain links TRBV7-9 to TRBJ1-4; D call uncertain. Germline V gene data show CDR1 as SEHNR and CDR2 as FQNEAQ (reference sequence). The length of the CDR3 is 15 residues. V lost 7 bases, J lost 3 bases, and 15 bases lay in between. The CDR3 loop reads CASIHLGIANEKLFF. For the CDR3, the DNA is TGTGCCAGCATACATTTGGGCATCGCTAATGAAAAACTGTTTTTT.

J is TRBJ1-5 and V is TRBV6-5; 8 bases match TRBD1. The CDR3 extends over 15 amino acids. In germline, CDR1 is MNHEY, CDR2 SVGAGI. With V trimmed by 6 bases and J by 3 bases, 7 bases remained unmatched. Written as DNA, the CDR3 is TGTGCCAGCAGGTCAGGACAGGGTTTCAATCAGCCCCAGCATTTT. It translates to CASRSGQGFNQPQHF.

Notes on this clone: This same CDR3 is encoded by further DNA sequences in the sample. The rearrangement links TRBV29-1 to TRBJ2-7; possible D gene TRBD1, 6 bases. The CDR3 spans 12 residues. Between the trimmed V and J ends, which lost 3 bases and 5 bases, there was a span of 11 bases. Germline CDR1 reads SQVTM; CDR2 reads ANQGSEA. Here the CDR3 reads CSVEQGSHEQYF. DNA for the CDR3: TGCAGCGTTGAGCAGGGGTCCCACGAGCAGTACTTC.

The rearrangement joins TRBV7-8 to TRBJ2-1; 8 bases are shared with TRBD2. CDR3 length equals 16 residues. The V and J ends lost 7 bases and 4 bases, in that order; junction bases with no gene match: 12. Germline CDR1 reads SGHVS; CDR2 reads FQNEAQ. The CDR3 sequence is CASTPGGASSYNEQFF. The CDR3 nucleotides read TGTGCCAGCACCCCGGGAGGGGCTAGCAGTTACAATGAGCAGTTCTTC. The full variable domain, completed using reference TRBV7-8 and TRBJ2-1, is GAGVSQSPRYKVAKRGQDVALRCDPISGHVSLFWYQQALGQGPEFLTYFQNEAQLDKSGLPSDRFFAERPEGSVSTLKIQRTQQEDSAVYLCASTPGGASSYNEQFFGPGTRLTVL.

The CDR3 DNA reads as TGCGCCAGCAGCTTGGGTGATAGCGGGGGGGCCTCGGATACGCAGTATTTT. It translates to CASSLGDSGGASDTQYF. The chain links TRBV5-1 to TRBJ2-3, with 11 bases that match TRBD2. The CDR3 runs 17 residues. V lost 0 bases to trimming and J lost 6 bases; unmatched junction nucleotides: 9. The germline gives CDR1 SGHRS, CDR2 YFSETQ.

This chain joins TRBV6-4 and TRBJ1-6, with D maybe TRBD1 (5 bases). The V end was cut by 0 bases, the J end by 7 bases, with 13 bases between. The CDR3 contains 16 residues. Per the germline V gene, CDR1 is MRHNA and CDR2 is SNTAGT. The CDR3: CASSDSATARNSPLHF. Here the CDR3 DNA reads TGTGCCAGCAGTGACTCGGCGACAGCAAGAAATTCACCCCTCCACTTT.

This chain connects TRBV30 to TRBJ2-6, with D possibly being TRBD1 (5 bases). Trimming removed 2 bases at V and 1 base at J, with 9 bases between. CDR1 and CDR2 (germline): GTSNPN, SVGIG (reference sequence). The CDR3 length is 15 residues. CDR3 sequence (DNA): TGTGCCTGGAGTCAAGGGGTATCTGGGGCCAACGTCCTGACTTTC. This codes for CAWSQGVSGANVLTF. Full variable domain (missing parts from reference TRBV30 and TRBJ2-6): SQTIHQWPATLVQPVGSPLSLECTVEGTSNPNLYWYRQAAGRGLQLLFYSVGIGQISSEVPQNLSASRPQDRQFILSSKKLLLSDSGFYLCAWSQGVSGANVLTFGAGSRLTVL.

The table lists this clone with a count of one. In nucleotides, the CDR3 is TGTGCCATCAGTGAAGGCAGCGGGAGTGTTGATACGCAGTATTTT. It encodes CAISEGSGSVDTQYF. The J gene is TRBJ2-3, the V gene TRBV10-3; 8 nucleotides agree with TRBD2. Germline V gene data show CDR1 as ENHRY and CDR2 as SYGVKD. After removal of 3 bases from V and 6 bases from J, the junction contained 8 bases not matched to a gene. The CDR3 has 15 amino acids.

This clone was detected only once. V usage is TRBV7-8 and J usage is TRBJ1-2; TRBD1 aligns across 7 bases. Germline V gene data show CDR1 as SGHVS and CDR2 as FQNEAQ. This CDR3 spans 15 amino acids. The V and J ends lost 5 bases and 4 bases, in that order; junction bases with no gene match: 10. The CDR3 DNA reads TGTGCCAGCAGCCCCTCGACAGGGTTAGGCTATGGCTACACCTTC. It codes for CASSPSTGLGYGYTF. Combining the CDR3 with reference TRBV7-8 and TRBJ1-2 gives the whole variable domain GAGVSQSPRYKVAKRGQDVALRCDPISGHVSLFWYQQALGQGPEFLTYFQNEAQLDKSGLPSDRFFAERPEGSVSTLKIQRTQQEDSAVYLCASSPSTGLGYGYTFGSGTRLTVV.

The chain carries TRBV15 and TRBJ2-1, with 7 bases fitting TRBD2. Per germline, CDR1 LNHNV and CDR2 YYDKDF (reference sequence). The trim removed 1 base at V and 0 bases at J, leaving 6 bases unmatched. This CDR3 spans 17 amino acids. The CDR3 DNA reads as TGTGCCACCAGCAGAGGTGGGCGGACTAGCTCCTACAATGAGCAGTTCTTC. Encoded protein: CATSRGGRTSSYNEQFF.